Given below is one T cell receptor beta chain in context. The target antigen is unknown. These data belong to a study of T cell responses to AZD1222 COVID-19 vaccine. Overall study findings and caveats: The study found vaccine-associated CD4 TCRs spanning spike, dominant at 160-218 and 743-854. Spike-specific TCR breadth and depth both grew after two AZD1222 doses. Reports say nearly half of spike-specific TCRs go after unmutated variant regions. Among those given AZD1222, only five or six were seropositive at baseline.

The repertoire was sequenced with immunoSEQ multiplex PCR; TCRdb's copy has only in-frame clones and lacks some. This sample has about 140,000 clones, with around 90% found just once. This TCR was recovered from an adult in good health. Sequencing was performed on peripheral blood, taken on day 0 of AZD1222 vaccination.

CDR3 residues: CASSYPPALGHYEQFF. CDR3 coding DNA: TGTGCCAGCAGTTACCCCCCCGCGTTAGGGCACTATGAGCAGTTCTTC. The gene calls are TRBV6-2 or TRBV6-3 and TRBJ2-1; no reliable D call. Germline V gene data show CDR1 as MNHEY and CDR2 as SVGEGT. The ends were cut back, 2 bases at V and 8 bases at J, with 19 bases in the middle. The CDR3 length is 16 residues.